The 22 T cell receptor beta chains below were found in one sample sequenced in a study of blood T cell repertoires in COVID-19 (dated by TCRdb to 2020 to 2021). The method behind the library was the immunoSEQ multiplex PCR assay. The source is immuneACCESS, and TCRdb retained only in-frame sequences with V and J called. Part of the clones is not carried over; for the studies checked, unresolved V genes explain less than half of this, and the remainder is unexplained. A total of 470,000 or so clones appear in this sample, 80% to 90% of them only once. The top ten clonotypes cover 4% to 5.5% of the sample. Sequencing was performed on peripheral blood. These receptors were obtained from a woman in her twenties or thirties with acute or convalescent COVID-19.

This clone was seen more than once but under ten times. V usage is TRBV5-1 and J usage is TRBJ2-7; 11 bases match TRBD2. The CDR3 spans 14 residues. J was trimmed by 2 bases and V by 4 bases; bases with no gene match: 2. Per germline, CDR1 SGHRS and CDR2 YFSETQ. CDR3 protein: CASSTTSGAYEQYF. The CDR3 DNA reads as TGCGCCAGCAGCACGACTAGCGGGGCCTACGAGCAGTACTTC.

This chain links TRBV19 with TRBJ2-4; 9 bases match TRBD1. Germline values: CDR1 LNHDA, CDR2 SQIVND (reference sequence). J lost 7 bases, V lost 7 bases, and 11 bases had no gene match. The CDR3 spans 15 residues. The CDR3 loop is CASTPATGGSNIQYF. In DNA, the CDR3 is TGTGCCAGTACCCCCGCTACAGGGGGCAGCAACATTCAGTACTTC.

V usage is TRBV3-1 (or the pseudogene TRBV3-2) and J usage is TRBJ2-1; D may be TRBD2 (6 bases). Trimming stripped 0 bases from V and 7 bases from J, with 13 bases between. This CDR3 comprises 15 residues. Germline V gene sequence: CDR1 LGHDT, CDR2 YNNKEL (reference sequence). The CDR3 sequence: CASSQEWGVRNEQFF. The CDR3 DNA sequence: TGTGCCAGCAGCCAAGAATGGGGGGTCCGGAATGAGCAGTTCTTC.

The chain is built from TRBV5-1 and TRBJ2-7; 12 nucleotides line up with TRBD2. CDR1 SGHRS and CDR2 YFSETQ come from the germline V gene. The CDR3 totals 15 residues. V trimming: 4 bases; J trimming: 2 bases; junction bases outside the gene matches: 4. CDR3 bases: TGCGCCAGCAGCCCCACTAGCGGGGGGACCTACGAGCAGTACTTC. Protein: CASSPTSGGTYEQYF.

The CDR3 here is CASSLDPSGGARETQYF. DNA for the CDR3: TGCGCCAGCAGCTTGGATCCTAGCGGGGGGGCCAGAGAGACCCAGTACTTC. The rearrangement joins TRBV5-1 to TRBJ2-5; TRBD2 matches 12 bases. The V and J ends lost 0 bases and 4 bases, in that order; junction bases with no gene match: 7. This CDR3 has 17 residues. Germline V gene sequence: CDR1 SGHRS, CDR2 YFSETQ.

The chain employs TRBV11-2 and TRBJ2-1; TRBD2 matches at 7 bases. The CDR3 has 15 amino acids. V lost 4 bases, J lost 2 bases, and 5 bases stayed unmatched. The germline gives CDR1 SGHAT, CDR2 FQNNGV. CDR3 sequence (DNA): TGTGCCAGCAGCTCCGCGGGGGTTCCCTACAATGAGCAGTTCTTC. This translates into CASSSAGVPYNEQFF.

The chain is built from TRBV11-2 and TRBJ1-2, with D perhaps matching TRBD1 (5 bases). Germline V CDR1 and CDR2: SGHAT, FQNNGV. The V end lost 5 bases, the J end lost 2 bases, and 12 bases lay between the germline ends. CDR3 size: 14 residues. The CDR3 region is CASSPSSGNYGYTF. In nucleotides, the CDR3 is TGTGCCAGCAGCCCCAGCTCAGGGAACTATGGCTACACCTTC. The variable domain in full, with the rest retrieved from reference TRBV11-2 and TRBJ1-2, is EAGVAQSPRYKIIEKRQSVAFWCNPISGHATLYWYQQILGQGPKLLIQFQNNGVVDDSQLPKDRFSAERLKGVDSTLKIQPAKLEDSAVYLCASSPSSGNYGYTFGSGTRLTVV.

On this clone itself: The same CDR3 is also encoded by other DNA sequences in this sample. Here the CDR3 reads CASSQGQGSSPLHF. The DNA of the CDR3 is TGTGCCAGCAGCCAGGGACAGGGTTCTTCACCCCTCCACTTT. V is TRBV3-1 (or the pseudogene TRBV3-2) and J is TRBJ1-6; 9 positions match TRBD1. Losses at the gene ends were 3 bases for V and 9 bases for J; bases not matched to a gene: 3. CDR3 length: 14 residues. The germline V gene encodes CDR1 LGHDT and CDR2 YNNKEL (reference sequence).

The sample holds a few counts of this clone. The chain links TRBV7-8 to TRBJ2-7, with a possible D match to TRBD1 (6 bases). Trimming stripped 6 bases from V and 6 bases from J, with 15 bases between. CDR1 is SGHVS and CDR2 is FQNEAQ in the germline V gene. This CDR3 has 13 residues. CDR3 residues: CASSSYRVLEQYF. In DNA, the CDR3 is TGTGCCAGCAGTTCATACAGGGTTCTCGAGCAGTACTTC.

The chain combines TRBV7-9 with TRBJ2-7, with D possibly matching TRBD1 (8 bases). CDR1 SEHNR and CDR2 FQNEAQ come from the germline V gene (reference sequence). The ends were cut back, 1 base at V and 11 bases at J, with 12 bases in the middle. The CDR3 totals 12 residues. The CDR3 nucleotides read TGTGCCAGCAGCTTAGACAGGGGGAGGGAGTACTTC. It codes for CASSLDRGREYF. The full variable domain, in which reference TRBV7-9 and TRBJ2-7 provide the parts outside the CDR3, is DTGVSQNPRHKITKRGQNVTFRCDPISEHNRLYWYRQTLGQGPEFLTYFQNEAQLEKSRLLSDRFSAERPKGSFSTLEIQRTEQGDSAMYLCASSLDRGREYFGPGTRLTVT.

The chain employs TRBV5-4 and TRBJ1-1; D perhaps matches TRBD1 (6 bases). The CDR3 runs to 16 residues. Trimming cost V 4 bases and J 4 bases, with 20 bases left between them. Germline values: CDR1 SGHNT, CDR2 YYREEE (reference sequence). The CDR3 spells CASSPEGGLRSTEAFF. In DNA, the CDR3 is TGTGCCAGCAGCCCGGAGGGGGGGCTGAGAAGCACTGAAGCTTTCTTT.

This chain uses TRBV9 with TRBJ2-2; D is perhaps TRBD2 (5 bases). The length of the CDR3 is 13 residues. The V gene's germline CDR1 is SGDLS and CDR2 YYNGEE. V was trimmed by 0 bases and J by 5 bases, leaving 5 bases between them. In nucleotides, the CDR3 is TGTGCCAGCAGCGTAGCGGGGACCGGGGAGCTGTTTTTT. It is translated as CASSVAGTGELFF.

J is TRBJ2-3 and V is TRBV24-1, with TRBD1 identical over 9 bases. Germline CDR1 and CDR2: KGHDR and SFDVKD. Trimming cost V 3 bases and J 3 bases; bases outside gene matches: 9. This CDR3 has 17 residues. The CDR3 bases are TGTGCCACCAGTGATCCCCGACCGGGACAGGGAACAGATACGCAGTATTTT. Its translation: CATSDPRPGQGTDTQYF.

V is TRBV30 and J is TRBJ1-1; D gene ambiguous. This CDR3 contains 12 residues. The V gene lost 4 bases and the J gene lost 2 bases, with 8 bases spanning the gap. Germline CDR1 reads GTSNPN; CDR2 reads SVGIG (reference sequence). The CDR3 bases are TGTGCCTGGAATCGGGGTAACACTGAAGCTTTCTTT. It encodes CAWNRGNTEAFF. Looking up the rest from reference TRBV30 and TRBJ1-1 gives the full variable domain: SQTIHQWPATLVQPVGSPLSLECTVEGTSNPNLYWYRQAAGRGLQLLFYSVGIGQISSEVPQNLSASRPQDRQFILSSKKLLLSDSGFYLCAWNRGNTEAFFGQGTRLTVV.

V gene TRBV9 combines with J gene TRBJ2-7; D is possibly TRBD2 (6 bases). The CDR3 spans 14 residues. In germline, CDR1 is SGDLS, CDR2 YYNGEE. The V gene lost 0 bases and the J gene lost 3 bases, with 10 bases spanning the gap. In DNA form, the CDR3 reads TGTGCCAGCAGCGTAGGTTCGGGGGACTACGAGCAGTACTTC. Amino acid sequence: CASSVGSGDYEQYF.

This chain joins TRBV2 and TRBJ1-1; D is ambiguous. Trimming took 8 bases from V and 0 from J, leaving 7 bases between them. The germline V gene encodes CDR1 SNHLY and CDR2 FYNNEI. The CDR3 runs 12 residues. This CDR3 reads CASLRVNTEAFF. The CDR3 region has the DNA TGTGCCAGCCTACGGGTGAACACTGAAGCTTTCTTT.

This clone was seen only once. This chain links TRBV19 with TRBJ1-5; the match to TRBD1 covers 8 bases. The CDR3 runs to 15 residues. Germline V gene sequence: CDR1 LNHDA, CDR2 SQIVND (reference sequence). V was clipped by 2 bases and J by 7 bases; unmatched bases: 7. The CDR3 region has the DNA TGTGCCAGTAGTATAAACAGGGGGGGAGGCCAGCCCCAGCATTTT. As protein: CASSINRGGGQPQHF. Based on the CDR3 plus reference TRBV19 and TRBJ1-5, the full variable domain is DGGITQSPKYLFRKEGQNVTLSCEQNLNHDAMYWYRQDPGQGLRLIYYSQIVNDFQKGDIAEGYSVSREKKESFPLTVTSAQKNPTAFYLCASSINRGGGQPQHFGDGTRLSIL.

V gene TRBV29-1 combines with J gene TRBJ1-2; D not certain. Trimming left V 6 bases short and J 4 bases short, with 21 bases between. The CDR3 has 15 residues. CDR1 is SQVTM and CDR2 is ANQGSEA in the germline V gene. The CDR3 sequence: CSVLMVNTALYGYTF. CDR3 nucleotide sequence: TGCAGCGTCCTAATGGTCAATACAGCACTCTATGGCTACACCTTC.

V usage is TRBV11-2 and J usage is TRBJ2-7; D possibly corresponds to TRBD2 (6 bases). Trimming removed 1 base at V and 4 bases at J, with 11 bases between. This CDR3 has 14 residues. CDR1 and CDR2 (germline): SGHAT, FQNNGV. The CDR3 DNA is TGTGCCAGCAGCTTAGGGGCGGGGTGGTACGAGCAGTACTTC. It encodes CASSLGAGWYEQYF.

The J gene is TRBJ1-2, the V gene TRBV2; D call uncertain. CDR1 is SNHLY, CDR2 FYNNEI, per germline. V lost 7 bases to trimming and J lost 2 bases, with 11 bases between them. The CDR3 runs 13 residues. The CDR3 sequence is CASKPSLNYGYTF. The CDR3 bases are TGTGCCAGCAAACCTAGTCTGAACTATGGCTACACCTTC.

This chain's CDR3 is CASSPPGEAYGYTF. In DNA, the CDR3 is TGTGCCAGCTCACCACCGGGAGAAGCTTATGGCTACACCTTC. This chain connects TRBV18 to TRBJ1-2, with D unresolved. The germline V gene has CDR1 KGHSH and CDR2 LQKENI. The length of the CDR3 is 14 residues. Trimming removed 0 bases from V and 5 bases from J, with 10 bases in between.

This clone was counted only a few times. A much larger clone is a single base away; this may be a read error. The chain links TRBV12-3 or TRBV12-4 to TRBJ2-2; no definite D call. The CDR3 covers 12 residues. Trimming took 6 bases from V and 3 from J, leaving 5 bases between them. DNA of the CDR3: TGTGCCAGCAGCCCCGACACCGGGGAGCTGTTTTTT. It yields the protein CASSPDTGELFF.